This T cell receptor (beta chain) was sequenced for a study of blood T cell repertoires in COVID-19. Residents of about two dozen US areas, aged about 18 to 89 years, made up the participants. TCRdb's copy holds only in-frame clones and misses some; the assay was immunoSEQ multiplex PCR. The sample lists approximately 440,000 clones, less than 95% occurring once. Germline-derived CDR1 and CDR2 are MGHDK and SYGVNS. CDR3 length equals 13 residues. The junction had 2 bases not matched to a gene; V was cut back by 2 bases and J by 7 bases. Sequenced material: PBMCs or T cells enriched from blood (not recorded which). The clonotype was recovered from a man between 18 and 29 years old who had recovered from COVID-19. The chain couples TRBV25-1 to TRBJ1-2; TRBD1 aligns across 9 bases. As DNA, the CDR3 is TGTGCCAGCAGTGAAGGGGACAGGGCTGGCTACACCTTC. It specifies CASSEGDRAGYTF.